Given below is one T cell receptor beta chain in context. Its antigen remains unknown. Trimming took off 2 bases at V and 7 bases at J, with 9 bases between the two ends. CDR3 size: 13 residues. Germline CDR1 is MGHRA and CDR2 is YSYEKL. The data originate from a study of radiation and T cells in renal cell carcinoma. The table came from immunoSEQ multiplex PCR; TCRdb's copy has only in-frame clones and leaves some out. The repertoire holds around 130,000 clones, with 75% to 90% as singletons. Time point: blood 2 weeks post-SBRT. The treatment here: 15 Gy SBRT to primary tumor, nephrectomy 4 weeks later. Radiation-treated patients gave blood at baseline, week 2 and week 4. Study outcomes and limitations: No pretreatment tumor biopsies were available for baseline clonotypes.

This rearrangement joins TRBV4-1 to TRBJ2-1; D call uncertain. This TCR came from a woman aged 60-75 years with renal cell carcinoma. The sample consisted of blood, taken from a patient whose treatment included radiotherapy and nephrectomy. CDR3 DNA sequence: TGCGCCAGCAGCCAAATCCCCCCAAATGAGCAGTTCTTC. As protein: CASSQIPPNEQFF.